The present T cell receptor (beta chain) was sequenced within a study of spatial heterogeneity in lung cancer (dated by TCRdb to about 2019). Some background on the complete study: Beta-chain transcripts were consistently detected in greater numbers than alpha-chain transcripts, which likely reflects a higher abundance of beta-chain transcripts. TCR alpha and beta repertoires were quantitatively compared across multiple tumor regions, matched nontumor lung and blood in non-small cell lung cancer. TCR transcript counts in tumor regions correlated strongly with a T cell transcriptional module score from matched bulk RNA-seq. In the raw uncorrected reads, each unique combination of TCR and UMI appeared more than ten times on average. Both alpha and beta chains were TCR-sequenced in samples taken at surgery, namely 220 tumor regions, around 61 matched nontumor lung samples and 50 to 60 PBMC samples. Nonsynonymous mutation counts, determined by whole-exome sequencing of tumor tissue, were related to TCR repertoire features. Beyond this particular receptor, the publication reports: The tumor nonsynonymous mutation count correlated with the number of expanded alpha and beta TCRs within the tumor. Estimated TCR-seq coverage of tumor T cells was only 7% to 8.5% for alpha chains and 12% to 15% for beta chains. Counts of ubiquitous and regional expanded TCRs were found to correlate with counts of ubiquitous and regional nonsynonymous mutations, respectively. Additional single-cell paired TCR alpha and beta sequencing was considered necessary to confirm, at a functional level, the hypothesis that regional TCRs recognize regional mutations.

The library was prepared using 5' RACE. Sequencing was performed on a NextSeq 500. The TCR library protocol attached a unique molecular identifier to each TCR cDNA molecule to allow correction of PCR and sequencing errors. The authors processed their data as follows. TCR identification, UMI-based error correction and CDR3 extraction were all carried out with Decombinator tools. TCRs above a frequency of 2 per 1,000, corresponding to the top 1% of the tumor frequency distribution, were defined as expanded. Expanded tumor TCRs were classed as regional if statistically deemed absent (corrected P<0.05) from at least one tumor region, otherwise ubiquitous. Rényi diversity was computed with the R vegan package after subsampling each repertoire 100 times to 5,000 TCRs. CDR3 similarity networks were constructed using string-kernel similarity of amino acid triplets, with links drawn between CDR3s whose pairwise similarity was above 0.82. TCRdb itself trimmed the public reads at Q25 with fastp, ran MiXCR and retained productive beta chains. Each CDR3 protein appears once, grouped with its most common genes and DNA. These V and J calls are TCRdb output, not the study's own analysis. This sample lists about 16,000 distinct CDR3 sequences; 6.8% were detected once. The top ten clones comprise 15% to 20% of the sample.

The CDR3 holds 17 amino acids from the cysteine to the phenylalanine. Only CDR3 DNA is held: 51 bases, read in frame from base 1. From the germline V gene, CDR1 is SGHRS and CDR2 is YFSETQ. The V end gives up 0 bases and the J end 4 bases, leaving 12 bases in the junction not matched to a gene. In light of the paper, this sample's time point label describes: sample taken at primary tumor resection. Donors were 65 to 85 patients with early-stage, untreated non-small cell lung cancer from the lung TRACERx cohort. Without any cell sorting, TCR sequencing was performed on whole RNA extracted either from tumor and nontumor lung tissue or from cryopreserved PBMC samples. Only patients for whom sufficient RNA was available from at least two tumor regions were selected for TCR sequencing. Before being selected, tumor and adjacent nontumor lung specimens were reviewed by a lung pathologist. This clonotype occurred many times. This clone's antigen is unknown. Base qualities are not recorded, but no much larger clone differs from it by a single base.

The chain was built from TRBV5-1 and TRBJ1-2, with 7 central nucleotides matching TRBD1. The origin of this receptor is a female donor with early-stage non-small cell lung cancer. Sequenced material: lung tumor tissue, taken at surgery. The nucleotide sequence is TGCGCCAGCAGCTTGGCCCCACAGGACAGGCCCTTCTATGGCTACACCTTC. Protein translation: CASSLAPQDRPFYGYTF.